A single sample is the source of the 12 T cell receptor beta chains below, sequenced in a study of CD4+ T cells in melanoma. Assay: immunoSEQ multiplex PCR; the TCRdb copy retains only in-frame clones and omits some. This table holds about 140,000 clones, 80% to 95% found once. The receptors here all came from a human donor with melanoma.

The V call is TRBV15, the J call TRBJ2-7, with a tentative D call TRBD1 (6 bases). Trimming pared 5 bases from V and 3 bases from J, leaving 14 bases between. The CDR3 contains 14 residues. Germline V gives CDR1 LNHNV, CDR2 YYDKDF (reference sequence). CDR3 bases: TGTGCCACCAGCCTTACTCGGGACAACTACGAGCAGTACTTC. Its protein is CATSLTRDNYEQYF. Variable domain in full (rest from reference TRBV15 and TRBJ2-7): DAMVIQNPRYQVTQFGKPVTLSCSQTLNHNVMYWYQQKSSQAPKLLFHYYDKDFNNEADTPDNFQSRRPNTSFCFLDIRSPGLGDTAMYLCATSLTRDNYEQYFGPGTRLTVT.

The V call is TRBV11-2, the J call TRBJ1-6; TRBD1 is a possible D gene (5 bases). The CDR3 extends over 14 amino acids. Trimming stripped 3 bases from V and 10 bases from J, with 13 bases between. Germline CDR1 reads SGHAT; CDR2 reads FQNNGV. The CDR3 DNA reads as TGTGCCAGCAGCTTTAAGAGACAGTTATCACCCCTCCACTTT. As protein: CASSFKRQLSPLHF.

The rearrangement uses TRBV15 and TRBJ1-1; possible D gene TRBD1, 6 bases. This CDR3 comprises 14 residues. V shed 4 bases and J shed 5 bases, with 14 bases lying between them. CDR1 LNHNV and CDR2 YYDKDF come from the germline V gene (reference sequence). The CDR3 reads CATSIGGRGTEAFF. CDR3 coding DNA: TGTGCCACCAGCATAGGGGGGCGGGGGACTGAAGCTTTCTTT.

Remarks on this clone: Other DNA sequences from this sample encode an identical CDR3 as well. This chain links TRBV27 with TRBJ1-4; D might be TRBD1 (6 bases). The germline V gene encodes CDR1 MNHEY and CDR2 SMNVEV (reference sequence). V was pared by 8 bases and J by 3 bases, with 13 bases between. The CDR3 is 14 residues long. In DNA, the CDR3 is TGTGCCAGCCGTCTACAGGGCTCTAATGAAAAACTGTTTTTT. As protein: CASRLQGSNEKLFF.

The rearrangement joins TRBV5-1 to TRBJ2-2; tentative D call: TRBD2 (6 bases). Trimming removed 0 bases from V and 7 bases from J, with 13 bases in between. CDR3 size: 15 residues. Germline CDR1 and CDR2: SGHRS and YFSETQ. The CDR3 bases are TGCGCCAGCAGCTTGGCGGGAGCCAGCGGCGGGGAGCTGTTTTTT. This translates into CASSLAGASGGELFF.

V is TRBV6-5 and J is TRBJ1-1; D gene uncertain. This CDR3 is built from 15 residues. CDR1 and CDR2 from the germline V gene are MNHEY and SVGAGI. V lost 1 base to trimming and J lost 2 bases, with 11 bases between them. Here the CDR3 reads CASSYLARSNTEAFF. CDR3 sequence (DNA): TGTGCCAGCAGTTACTTGGCCAGGTCTAACACTGAAGCTTTCTTT.

This chain uses TRBV5-1 with TRBJ2-7, with 12 positions matching TRBD1. Germline assignment: CDR1 SGHRS and CDR2 YFSETQ. This CDR3 comprises 17 residues. V lost 0 bases to trimming and J lost 4 bases; unmatched junction nucleotides: 8. The CDR3 coding sequence is TGCGCCAGCAGCTTGGGTCCCCCGGGACAGGGGGCGTACGAGCAGTACTTC. Translating it yields CASSLGPPGQGAYEQYF.

The chain joins TRBV30 to TRBJ2-5, with 10 bases lining up with TRBD1. The better agreement between TRBJ2-7 and the DNA end casts doubt on the J call. The CDR3 spans 13 residues. Germline V gives CDR1 GTSNPN, CDR2 SVGIG (reference sequence). In DNA, the CDR3 is TGTGCCTGGATCGAGACAGGGGGCGGCGAGCAGTACTTC. It is translated as CAWIETGGGEQYF.

The chain combines TRBV7-3 with TRBJ2-1; 12 bases are a match to TRBD1. CDR1 is SGHTA and CDR2 is FQGTGA in the germline V gene. The CDR3 has 15 residues. The junction had 9 bases not matched to a gene; V was cut back by 1 base and J by 14 bases. CDR3 DNA sequence: TGTGCCAGCAGCTTAAGCCCGGGACAGGGGGCGACGGAGTTCTTC. The encoded protein is CASSLSPGQGATEFF.

The rearrangement uses TRBV18 and TRBJ2-7; unclear D gene. The germline V gene encodes CDR1 KGHSH and CDR2 LQKENI. Between the trimmed V and J ends, which lost 3 bases and 11 bases, there was a span of 20 bases. The length of the CDR3 is 14 residues. The CDR3 loop is CASSPRQDPTSKYF. The CDR3 DNA reads as TGTGCCAGCTCACCTAGGCAGGACCCTACGAGCAAGTACTTC.

The chain combines TRBV5-4 with TRBJ2-7; 7 nucleotides align to TRBD1. The J segment lost 3 bases and the V segment lost 0 bases, leaving 12 bases of the junction unmatched. Germline V lookup: CDR1 SGHNT, CDR2 YYREEE (reference sequence). The CDR3 runs to 17 residues. CDR3 bases: TGTGCCAGCAGCTTGGGACCTACCGGGACAGCGAGCTACGAGCAGTACTTC. It codes for CASSLGPTGTASYEQYF.

This clone was seen a few times. The rearrangement uses TRBV15 and TRBJ2-6, with 8 bases fitting TRBD1. This CDR3 is built from 18 residues. Losses at the gene ends were 2 bases for V and 2 bases for J; bases not matched to a gene: 8. Germline CDR1 and CDR2: LNHNV and YYDKDF (reference sequence). This chain's CDR3 is CATSRIDRGRPGANVLTF. In nucleotides, the CDR3 is TGTGCCACCAGCAGAATAGACAGGGGAAGGCCTGGGGCCAACGTCCTGACTTTC.